The rows below give T cell receptor beta chains drawn from one sample of a study of blood T cell repertoires in COVID-19. Here immunoSEQ multiplex PCR was the method, and the copy in TCRdb shows in-frame clones only, minus some. The data show roughly 120,000 clones, about 74% seen once. Material for sequencing was peripheral blood. Receptors were obtained from a man older than 75 with COVID-19, enrolled during active disease. CDR3s include the opening cysteine and the closing phenylalanine or tryptophan. D genes are given only for firm matches. Clone size, where shown, is once, few, many, or a class for clones that have expanded.

clone size	D gene	V gene	J gene	CDR3 protein	CDR3 DNA
NA	TRBD1	TRBV7-8	TRBJ1-5	CASSSGRWQGAGQPQHF	TGTGCCAGCAGCTCAGGACGTTGGCAGGGGGCGGGCCAGCCCCAGCATTTT
few	NA	TRBV21-1	TRBJ1-3	CASSKSGVHQRSGNTIYF	TGTGCCAGCAGCAAGTCCGGGGTACATCAGCGCTCTGGAAACACCATATATTTT
few	TRBD1	TRBV18	TRBJ2-7	CASSEGQVSSYEQYF	TGTGCCAGCTCCGAAGGACAGGTGTCTTCCTACGAGCAGTACTTC
NA	NA	TRBV5-6	TRBJ1-1	CASSRPTGIAFF	TGTGCCAGCAGTCGGCCCACAGGGATAGCTTTCTTT
NA	NA	TRBV5-8	TRBJ2-7	CASSLWKQGGEQYF	TGTGCCAGCAGCTTGTGGAAACAGGGTGGCGAGCAGTACTTC
NA	TRBD2	TRBV4-2	TRBJ2-7	CASSQGLADPYEQYF	TGTGCCAGCAGCCAAGGGCTAGCGGATCCCTACGAGCAGTACTTC
NA	TRBD1	TRBV5-6	TRBJ1-1	CASSQGQVKRGAFF	TGTGCCAGCAGCCAGGGACAGGTCAAGCGTGGAGCTTTCTTT
NA	TRBD2	TRBV7-7	TRBJ2-5	CASSWASGGQETQYF	TGTGCTAGCAGCTGGGCTAGCGGGGGCCAAGAGACCCAGTACTTC
NA	NA	TRBV6-1	TRBJ1-1	CASSEGVGLRKAFF	TGTGCCAGCAGTGAGGGAGTTGGGCTAAGAAAAGCTTTCTTT
NA	TRBD1	TRBV10-3	TRBJ2-2	CAIDRTGNTGELFF	TGTGCCATAGATAGGACAGGGAACACCGGGGAGCTGTTTTTT
NA	TRBD2	TRBV29-1	TRBJ2-5	CSVGPGTVGLARQETQYF	TGCAGCGTCGGACCAGGGACTGTGGGACTAGCGCGACAAGAGACCCAGTACTTC
NA	NA	TRBV19	TRBJ1-2	CASSIGQVAGYTF	TGTGCCAGTAGTATAGGCCAGGTGGCTGGCTACACCTTC
NA	NA	TRBV5-8	TRBJ2-1	CASSVRRIEQFF	TGTGCCAGCAGCGTGAGGCGTATTGAGCAGTTCTTC